The text below deals with one T cell receptor (beta chain). Antigen specificity is unknown. The protocol was immunoSEQ multiplex PCR, while the TCRdb copy is restricted to in-frame clones and leaves out a portion. Of about 2.1 million clones in the sample, 85% to 95% were seen once. V gave up 5 bases and J gave up 1 base; unmatched junction bases: 7. The CDR3 consists of 16 residues. Germline values: CDR1 MDHEN, CDR2 SYDVKM. As defined, naive CD8 cells were CD45RO-negative and positively selected for CCR7, with terminally differentiated effector memory CD45RA+ cells excluded. The sample comes from a study of shared clonotypes between healthy human individuals. Study-wide background: Participating donors consisted of two women and a few men aged 18 to 49. Overall study findings and caveats: Non-shared clonotypes had lower generation probabilities than those shared by all four donors. The low donor count limited represented genetic and exposure-history diversity.

Material for sequencing was naive CD8+ T cells from PBMCs. The source is a man between 18 and 29 years old in good health. Some clones in this sample may be carry-over from other donors' samples. V and J are TRBV28 and TRBJ2-1; TRBD1 agrees at 8 bases. The CDR3 nucleotides read TGTGCCAGCAGTACCCCAGGGGGCCTGTCCTACAATGAGCAGTTCTTC. Amino acids: CASSTPGGLSYNEQFF.